The sequence of this T cell receptor beta chain was determined in a study of T cell repertoires in cytomegalovirus infection (dated by TCRdb to between 2018 and 2021). About the study as a whole: Donor HLA type was relevant to the analysis, as public TCR beta signatures indicated carriage of CMV infection together with the matching HLA type. What the work shows at the level of the full study, not this receptor alone: The ex vivo response was dominated by HLA-C-restricted CMV-specific TCR beta clonotypes, which also provided the single most frequent clonotype in two of eight donors. In both this cohort and an independent roughly 360-donor cohort, the cumulative frequency of public TCR beta family members distinguished carriers of CMV infection plus the relevant HLA type.

The V end gives up 1 base and the J end 7 bases, leaving 2 bases in the junction not matched to a gene. The germline V gene (reference sequence) supplies CDR1 DFQATT and CDR2 SNEGSKA. Including cysteine and phenylalanine, the CDR3 has 13 amino acids. Solely the CDR3 DNA is kept, with 39 bases framed from the first base. Instrument used: Illumina HiSeq 1500. The public reads were reanalyzed by TCRdb: fastp trimming at Q25, MiXCR alignment, in-frame beta chains only. Each entry is one CDR3 protein sequence, shown with its most common DNA and genes. A total of about 330,000 distinct CDR3 sequences appear in this sample, over 7.5% of them only once. The ten largest account for approximately 4.5% of the sample. This clonotype has more than one count but fewer than ten. What antigen it recognizes has not been identified. No qualities accompany the bases; no much larger clone lies one base away.

This sequence uses TRBV20-1 and TRBJ2-1; the junction holds 9 bases that match TRBD2. The source of this sequence is a human donor in good health (CMV status not recorded). Some clones in this sample may be carry-over from other donors' samples. The sequenced sample was PBMCs. The CDR3 loop reads CSARGLAGNEQFF. The nucleotides read TGCAGTGCTAGAGGTCTAGCGGGGAATGAGCAGTTCTTC.